These 28 T cell receptor beta chains came from one sample sequenced in a study of T cells after yellow fever vaccination. TCRdb independently ran MiXCR on the 5' RACE reads; one entry per CDR3 protein. The sample contains 500,000 to 550,000 distinct CDR3 sequences, around a fifth of which appear only once. Sample: PBMCs, taken 21 days after the first yellow fever vaccination. Source of these receptors: a man aged 18 to 35 who received the YFV17D yellow fever vaccine.

This clonotype was detected a few times. The chain joins TRBV5-1 to TRBJ2-1; D is tentatively TRBD1 or TRBD2 (5 bases each). Trimming pared 0 bases from V and 3 bases from J, leaving 13 bases between. In germline, CDR1 is SGHRS, CDR2 YFSETQ. The CDR3 totals 16 residues. This chain's CDR3 is CASSLGGSIYYNEQFF. The CDR3, as DNA: TGCGCCAGCAGCTTGGGGGGGTCAATCTACTACAATGAGCAGTTCTTC. Full variable domain (missing parts from reference TRBV5-1 and TRBJ2-1): KAGVTQTPRYLIKTRGQQVTLSCSPISGHRSVSWYQQTPGQGLQFLFEYFSETQRNKGNFPGRFSGRQFSNSRSEMNVSTLELGDSALYLCASSLGGSIYYNEQFFGPGTRLTVL.

This clonotype was counted only a few times. The chain joins TRBV5-5 to TRBJ1-5; D is perhaps TRBD1 (5 bases). The CDR3 extends over 15 amino acids. Trimming pared 0 bases from V and 7 bases from J, leaving 14 bases between. Germline loops: CDR1 SGHKS, CDR2 YYEKEE (reference sequence). CDR3 nucleotide sequence: TGTGCCAGCAGCTTGGATCCAAGTAACAGGCAGCCCCAGCATTTT. Protein sequence: CASSLDPSNRQPQHF.

This clonotype was detected only a few times. The chain carries TRBV9 and TRBJ2-3; D might be TRBD2 (7 bases). V was shortened by 3 bases and J by 4 bases, with 15 bases between the two germline ends. This CDR3 comprises 15 residues. CDR1 is SGDLS, CDR2 YYNGEE, per germline. Here the CDR3 reads CASSGWGGPPDTQYF. The CDR3 nucleotides read TGTGCCAGCAGCGGATGGGGGGGCCCCCCAGATACGCAGTATTTT. The whole variable domain, remainder taken from reference TRBV9 and TRBJ2-3, is DSGVTQTPKHLITATGQRVTLRCSPRSGDLSVYWYQQSLDQGLQFLIQYYNGEERAKGNILERFSAQQFPDLHSELNLSSLELGDSALYFCASSGWGGPPDTQYFGPGTRLTVL.

This chain joins TRBV19 and TRBJ2-7; D is tentatively TRBD1 or TRBD2 (5 bases each). This CDR3 comprises 16 residues. The V end lost 1 base, the J end lost 0 bases, and 13 bases lay between the germline ends. From germline, CDR1 is LNHDA and CDR2 SQIVND (reference sequence). This CDR3 is CASSIGRDGPSYEQYF. CDR3 in DNA: TGTGCCAGTAGTATAGGTAGGGACGGACCCTCCTACGAGCAGTACTTC.

A few counts support this clonotype. This chain uses TRBV19 with TRBJ1-2; D remains ambiguous. The ends were cut back, 6 bases at V and 6 bases at J, with 20 bases in the middle. This CDR3 spans 15 amino acids. Germline-derived CDR1 and CDR2 are LNHDA and SQIVND (reference sequence). The CDR3 region is CASSPTGSSGDGYTF. Written as DNA, the CDR3 is TGTGCCAGTAGCCCGACGGGGTCATCCGGGGATGGCTACACCTTC.

This clonotype turned up a few times. The chain has TRBV24-1 and TRBJ2-2, with 12 bases lining up with TRBD1. CDR1 is KGHDR and CDR2 is SFDVKD in the germline V gene. There are 16 residues in the CDR3. Trimming removed 10 bases from V and 2 bases from J; junction bases left unmatched: 7. The CDR3 sequence: CATTGQGAFNTGELFF. The CDR3 DNA reads as TGTGCCACTACGGGACAGGGGGCATTTAACACCGGGGAGCTGTTTTTT.

J is TRBJ2-1 and V is TRBV9; 14 bases are a match to TRBD2. The V gene's germline CDR1 is SGDLS and CDR2 YYNGEE. V lost 5 bases to trimming and J lost 9 bases; unmatched junction nucleotides: 7. The CDR3 runs to 15 residues. CDR3 in amino acids: CASRIGTSGGSEQFF. In DNA form, the CDR3 reads TGTGCCAGCAGGATTGGGACTAGCGGGGGAAGTGAGCAGTTCTTC.

This rearrangement joins TRBV10-3 to TRBJ2-5; 8 bases map to TRBD2. Germline-derived CDR1 and CDR2 are ENHRY and SYGVKD. The ends lost 6 bases at V and 1 base at J; junction bases unmatched: 4. The CDR3 contains 14 residues. The CDR3 reads CAIRDTSGQETQYF. As DNA, the CDR3 is TGTGCCATCAGGGACACTAGCGGCCAAGAGACCCAGTACTTC.

There are many counts of this clonotype. The CDR3 loop is CSARRGGYNEQFF. CDR3 in DNA: TGCAGTGCTAGGAGAGGCGGGTACAATGAGCAGTTCTTC. The chain links TRBV20-1 to TRBJ2-1; a possible D gene is TRBD2 (5 bases). The CDR3 length is 13 residues. From germline, CDR1 is DFQATT and CDR2 SNEGSKA (reference sequence). Trimming took 3 bases from V and 4 from J, leaving 10 bases between them.

This clonotype has just a few counts. This sequence joins TRBV11-2 and TRBJ2-1, with 9 bases that match TRBD2. Germline V gene data show CDR1 as SGHAT and CDR2 as FQNNGV. Germline trimming cut 3 bases from V and 7 bases from J; bases unmatched to any gene: 4. The CDR3 spans 14 residues. The CDR3 protein is CASSFTAGGNEQFF. CDR3 nucleotides: TGTGCCAGCAGCTTCACAGCGGGGGGTAATGAGCAGTTCTTC.

This clonotype was observed a handful of times. The V gene is TRBV29-1, the J gene TRBJ2-5; no clear D gene. Per germline, CDR1 SQVTM and CDR2 ANQGSEA. Trimming took 4 bases from V and 10 from J, leaving 25 bases between them. CDR3 length: 15 residues. The CDR3 spells CSVVNTRPPKVGQYF. In DNA, the CDR3 is TGCAGCGTTGTGAACACCCGGCCCCCCAAGGTTGGCCAGTACTTC.

This clonotype was picked up a small number of times. V gene TRBV11-3 combines with J gene TRBJ2-1, with D hard to call. The germline gives CDR1 SGHNT, CDR2 YENEEA. The CDR3 extends over 12 amino acids. Trimming took 5 bases from V and 8 from J, leaving 10 bases between them. For the CDR3, the DNA is TGTGCCAGCAGCCAGAGTTGCGATGAGCAGTTCTTC. Residues: CASSQSCDEQFF.

This sequence joins TRBV29-1 and TRBJ2-7, with D possibly matching TRBD2 (6 bases). V was cut by 1 base and J by 1 base, with 11 bases left in between. This CDR3 region has 14 residues. Germline V lookup: CDR1 SQVTM, CDR2 ANQGSEA. As DNA, the CDR3 is TGCAGCGTTGAAGCTATGCGGGGTTCCTACGAGCAGTACTTC. This gives the protein CSVEAMRGSYEQYF.

This clonotype was detected only a few times. The chain carries TRBV29-1 and TRBJ1-1; D gene ambiguous. The length of the CDR3 is 11 residues. Trimming removed 2 bases from V and 11 bases from J, with 12 bases in between. CDR1 SQVTM and CDR2 ANQGSEA come from the germline V gene. CDR3 loop: CSVEITVLAFF. CDR3 bases: TGCAGCGTTGAAATCACGGTCTTGGCTTTCTTT.

This clonotype was seen only a few times. The genes are TRBV6-2 or TRBV6-3 and TRBJ2-1; 9 bases are shared with TRBD2. The V gene end was trimmed by 0 bases and the J gene end by 10 bases; junction bases not matched to a gene: 13. There are 17 residues in the CDR3. Germline V gives CDR1 MNHEY, CDR2 SVGEGT. The CDR3 reads CASSYSLAGAGSDEQFF. The CDR3 DNA is TGTGCCAGCAGTTACTCCTTAGCGGGGGCCGGGTCCGACGAGCAGTTCTTC.

The chain has TRBV5-1 and TRBJ2-2; 9 positions match TRBD1. Trimming removed 4 bases from V and 5 bases from J; junction bases left unmatched: 6. Germline CDR1 reads SGHRS; CDR2 reads YFSETQ. This CDR3 comprises 15 residues. The CDR3 spells CASSKDRGRTGELFF. CDR3 coding DNA: TGCGCCAGCAGCAAGGACAGGGGACGAACCGGGGAGCTGTTTTTT.

This clonotype was detected only a few times. V is TRBV5-1 and J is TRBJ1-6; TRBD1 aligns across 8 bases. V gave up 2 bases and J gave up 7 bases; unmatched junction bases: 2. CDR3 length: 14 amino acids. CDR1 is SGHRS and CDR2 is YFSETQ in the germline V gene. In nucleotides, the CDR3 is TGCGCCAGCAGCTTCAGACAGGGGAATTCACCCCTCCACTTT. Translated, it gives CASSFRQGNSPLHF.

This clonotype turned up a few times. The J gene is TRBJ2-1, the V gene TRBV7-8; TRBD2 might be the D (5 bases). Germline V gene sequence: CDR1 SGHVS, CDR2 FQNEAQ. V shed 5 bases and J shed 5 bases, with 10 bases lying between them. The CDR3 is 13 residues long. CDR3 sequence: CASSRTRDNEQFF. CDR3 coding DNA: TGTGCCAGCAGCCGAACTAGGGACAATGAGCAGTTCTTC. Full variable domain (missing parts from reference TRBV7-8 and TRBJ2-1): GAGVSQSPRYKVAKRGQDVALRCDPISGHVSLFWYQQALGQGPEFLTYFQNEAQLDKSGLPSDRFFAERPEGSVSTLKIQRTQQEDSAVYLCASSRTRDNEQFFGPGTRLTVL.

CDR3 nucleotides: TGTGCCAGCAGCTTCTCGGGGGCGTATGAGACCCAGTACTTC. Residues: CASSFSGAYETQYF. The V and J genes are TRBV5-4 and TRBJ2-5; D assignment may be TRBD1 or TRBD2 (6 bases each). This CDR3 has 14 residues. Trimming took off 2 bases at V and 5 bases at J, with 13 bases between the two ends. Germline lookup yields CDR1 SGHNT and CDR2 YYREEE (reference sequence).

In its sample, this clonotype was seen a few times. The chain uses TRBV14 and TRBJ1-2; tentative D call: TRBD1 (5 bases). The V and J ends lost 5 bases and 4 bases respectively, with 17 bases between them. Germline loops: CDR1 SGHDN, CDR2 FVKESK. The CDR3 is 15 amino acids. The CDR3: CASSTGLQGGYGYTF. DNA for the CDR3: TGTGCCAGCAGCACGGGACTTCAAGGAGGCTATGGCTACACCTTC.

This clonotype was seen more than once but under ten times. The V call is TRBV5-1, the J call TRBJ1-2, with 7 positions matching TRBD1. The trim removed 5 bases at V and 3 bases at J, leaving 10 bases unmatched. CDR1 and CDR2 from the germline V gene are SGHRS and YFSETQ. The CDR3 totals 15 residues. In DNA, the CDR3 is TGCGCCAGCAGGTCTCTTCAGGGGGTGGACTATGGCTACACCTTC. Translated, it gives CASRSLQGVDYGYTF.

V gene TRBV4-1 combines with J gene TRBJ1-4; TRBD1 matches 8 bases. The germline V gene has CDR1 MGHRA and CDR2 YSYEKL. V dropped 4 bases and J dropped 7; count of bases not matched to a gene: 5. The CDR3 contains 14 residues. The CDR3 bases are TGCGCCAGCAGCCCAGGGGGCGCGAGTGAAAAACTGTTTTTT. It codes for CASSPGGASEKLFF.

The V and J genes are TRBV5-6 and TRBJ1-5, with a weak D call TRBD1 (6 bases). V was clipped by 4 bases and J by 4 bases, with 9 bases between them. Germline V gene lookup returns CDR1 SGHDT and CDR2 YYEEEE. The CDR3 loop spans 13 amino acids. This chain's CDR3 is CASSGGPNQPQHF. CDR3 coding DNA: TGTGCCAGCAGCGGGGGGCCTAATCAGCCCCAGCATTTT.

This clonotype was recorded a few times. In DNA, the CDR3 is TGTGCCACGAATGCTAGGGGACAGAGCACAGATACGCAGTATTTT. Translating gives CATNARGQSTDTQYF. The gene calls are TRBV24-1 and TRBJ2-3; 7 bases are a match to TRBD1. J lost 0 bases, V lost 10 bases, and 9 bases had no gene match. The CDR3 extends over 15 amino acids. Germline assignment: CDR1 KGHDR and CDR2 SFDVKD.

The chain links TRBV7-3 to TRBJ2-1; 13 bases are shared with TRBD2. Unmatched junction bases numbered 1, after V lost 5 bases and J lost 6 bases. The V gene's germline CDR1 is SGHTA and CDR2 FQGTGA. CDR3 size: 14 residues. The CDR3 DNA follows: TGTGCCAGCAGCACTAGCGGGGGGGCCAATGAGCAGTTCTTC. The encoded protein is CASSTSGGANEQFF.

V and J are TRBV6-5 and TRBJ2-1; 12 bases line up with TRBD2. The CDR3 contains 15 residues. The germline gives CDR1 MNHEY, CDR2 SVGAGI. Trimming cost V 4 bases and J 8 bases; bases outside gene matches: 6. The CDR3 DNA follows: TGTGCCAGCAGTTCCCTGACTAGCGGGGGCTATGAGCAGTTCTTC. Protein: CASSSLTSGGYEQFF.

V gene TRBV18 combines with J gene TRBJ2-3; 8 nucleotides align to TRBD1. CDR3 length: 15 amino acids. Germline V gene lookup returns CDR1 KGHSH and CDR2 LQKENI. V lost 5 bases, J lost 6 bases, and 10 bases stayed unmatched. The CDR3 protein is CASSSTGGTGDTQYF. As DNA, the CDR3 is TGTGCCAGCTCATCAACAGGGGGTACTGGGGATACGCAGTATTTT.

This chain joins TRBV12-3 or TRBV12-4 and TRBJ1-6; the D gene is possibly TRBD1 (5 bases). Trimming left V 5 bases short and J 13 bases short, with 12 bases between. The CDR3 has 12 amino acids. DNA of the CDR3: TGTGCCAGCAGTCTCGCGACAGCGCCCCTCCACTTT. Residues: CASSLATAPLHF.